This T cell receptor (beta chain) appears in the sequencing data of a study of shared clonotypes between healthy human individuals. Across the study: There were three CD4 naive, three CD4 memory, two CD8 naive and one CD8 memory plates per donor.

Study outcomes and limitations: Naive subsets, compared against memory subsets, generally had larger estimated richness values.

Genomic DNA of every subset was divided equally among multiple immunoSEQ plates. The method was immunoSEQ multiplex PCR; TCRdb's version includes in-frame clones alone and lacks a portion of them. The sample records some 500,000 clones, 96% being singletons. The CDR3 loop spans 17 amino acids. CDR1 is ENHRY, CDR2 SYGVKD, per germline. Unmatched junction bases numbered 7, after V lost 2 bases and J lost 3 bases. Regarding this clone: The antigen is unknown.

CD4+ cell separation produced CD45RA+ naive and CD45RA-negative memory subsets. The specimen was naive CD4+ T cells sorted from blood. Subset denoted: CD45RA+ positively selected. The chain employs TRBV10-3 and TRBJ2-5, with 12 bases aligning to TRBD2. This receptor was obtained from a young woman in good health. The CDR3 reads CAISETSGGTVEETQYF. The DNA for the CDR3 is TGTGCCATCAGTGAGACTAGCGGGGGGACCGTCGAAGAGACCCAGTACTTC.